This T cell receptor beta chain is from a study of cytomegalovirus exposure and HLA in healthy donors. Findings and limits, study-wide: Researchers counted roughly 150 TCR beta chains as cytomegalovirus-associated. Presence/absence analyses took donor sequencing depth as roughly uniform. Among donors in an Asian-associated ancestry cluster, a later analysis reportedly found fewer N-insertions than the roughly 730-donor mean. Reportedly, TCR beta sequences accurately predicted HLA-A and HLA-B alleles in most subjects.

As regards this clone: The antigen is unknown.

V lost 3 bases and J 5 bases, leaving 11 bases between the germline ends. The CDR3 totals 13 residues. Germline V gives CDR1 SGHRS, CDR2 YFSETQ. With 60 Vbeta and 13 Jbeta primers, the PCR was carried out. Generated by immunoSEQ multiplex PCR, the TCRdb table keeps only in-frame clones and is missing some. The sample includes 90,000 to 140,000 clones, over 70% of them seen just once. This rearrangement joins TRBV5-1 to TRBJ1-2, with D hard to call. Sequenced sample: PBMCs. The TCR comes from a man aged 25 to 40 in good health and CMV-seronegative. CDR3 in amino acids: CASSSDWNYGYTF. DNA for the CDR3: TGCGCCAGCAGCTCTGACTGGAATTATGGCTACACCTTC.